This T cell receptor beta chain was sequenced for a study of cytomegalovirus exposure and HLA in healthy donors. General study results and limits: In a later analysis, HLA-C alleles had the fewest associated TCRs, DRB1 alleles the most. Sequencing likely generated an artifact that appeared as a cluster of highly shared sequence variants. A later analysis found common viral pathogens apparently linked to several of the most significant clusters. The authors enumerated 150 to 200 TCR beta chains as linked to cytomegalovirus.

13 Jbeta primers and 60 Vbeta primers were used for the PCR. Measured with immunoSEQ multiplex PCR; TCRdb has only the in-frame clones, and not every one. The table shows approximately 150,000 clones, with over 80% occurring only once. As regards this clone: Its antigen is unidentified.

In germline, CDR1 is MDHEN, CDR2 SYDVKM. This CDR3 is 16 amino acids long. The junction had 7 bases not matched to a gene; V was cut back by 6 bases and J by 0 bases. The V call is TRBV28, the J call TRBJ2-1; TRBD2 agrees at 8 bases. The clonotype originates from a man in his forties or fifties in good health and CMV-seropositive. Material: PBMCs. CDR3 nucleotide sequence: TGTGCCAGCAGGCCTAGGCGGGGGGCCTCCTACAATGAGCAGTTCTTC. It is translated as CASRPRRGASYNEQFF.